This T cell receptor beta chain was retrieved from a study of response to subunit inactivated influenza vaccine (dated by TCRdb to between 2018 and 2020). Context from the whole study: Deep quantitative profiling of the T cell receptor repertoire was used in the study to follow responses to a trivalent subunit inactivated influenza vaccine.

Receptors were amplified or captured by RT-PCR. The sequencer listed for this sample is Illumina HiSeq 2500. TCRdb applied fastp at Q25 and MiXCR to the public reads, then kept only in-frame beta chains. Each CDR3 protein appears once, grouped with its most common genes and DNA. Present in this sample are roughly 190,000 distinct CDR3 sequences, around 14% of which were seen just once. The top ten constitute approximately 30% of the sample. In the case of this clonotype: Its recognized antigen is unknown. No qualities accompany the bases; no much larger clone lies one base away.

Results the study describes overall, beyond this receptor: According to the authors, only a limited number of new T cells may be recruited by each seasonal influenza vaccination.

Reading the germline V gene gives CDR1 WSHSY and CDR2 SAAADI. The CDR3 runs 15 residues from the cysteine to the phenylalanine. Just CDR3 DNA is preserved here, 45 bases in frame from base 1. V is reduced by 1 base and J by 1 base, leaving a spacing of 10 bases between them. This clonotype originated in a middle-aged man who received an inactivated influenza vaccine. Donor details come from another sample of the same person, matched by shared clones. The rearrangement combines TRBV10-2 with TRBJ1-1; no D segment can be confidently identified. The starting material was CD8+ T cells sorted from PBMCs, obtained less than 6 days after vaccination. The CDR3 protein: CASSEWVGKNTEAFF. The nucleotide sequence reads as follows: TGCGCCAGCAGTGAGTGGGTCGGTAAGAACACTGAAGCTTTCTTT.